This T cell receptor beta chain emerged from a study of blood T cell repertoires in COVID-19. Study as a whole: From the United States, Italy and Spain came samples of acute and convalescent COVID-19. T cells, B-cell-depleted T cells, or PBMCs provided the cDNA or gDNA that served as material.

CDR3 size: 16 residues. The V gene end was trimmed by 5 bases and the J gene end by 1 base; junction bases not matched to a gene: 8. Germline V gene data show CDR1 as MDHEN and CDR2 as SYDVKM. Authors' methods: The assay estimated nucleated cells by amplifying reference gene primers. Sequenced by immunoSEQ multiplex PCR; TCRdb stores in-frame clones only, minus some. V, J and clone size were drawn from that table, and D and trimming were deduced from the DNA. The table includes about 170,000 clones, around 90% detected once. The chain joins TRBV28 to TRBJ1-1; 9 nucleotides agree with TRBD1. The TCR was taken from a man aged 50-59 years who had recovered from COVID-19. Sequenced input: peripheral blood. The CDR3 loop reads CASSPWTGVPNTEAFF. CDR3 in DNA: TGTGCCAGCAGTCCTTGGACAGGGGTCCCGAACACTGAAGCTTTCTTT.